This is a list of T cell receptor beta chains from one sample in a study of blood T cell repertoires in COVID-19. Assay: immunoSEQ multiplex PCR; the TCRdb copy retains only in-frame clones and omits some. The profile covers over 250,000 clones, with about 87% appearing a single time and roughly 2.5% taken by the ten largest. The sequencing input was peripheral blood. The receptors were gathered from a woman between 45 and 60 years old with acute or convalescent COVID-19. Both conserved end residues are part of each CDR3.

V gene	J gene	CDR3 length	CDR3 protein
TRBV5-4	TRBJ2-1	15	CASSRTSDSYNEQFF
TRBV2	TRBJ2-5	11	CASSVQETQYF
TRBV12-5	TRBJ1-5	18	CASAPLGQGLIGNQPQHF
TRBV5-8	TRBJ1-1	13	CASSLDSFTEAFF
TRBV28	TRBJ1-1	16	CASSETPGQSNTEAFF
TRBV5-1	TRBJ1-5	15	CASSLNGLSNQPQHF
TRBV7-9	TRBJ1-2	13	CASSLNTGDGYTF
TRBV27	TRBJ2-7	15	CASSLSTGGFNEQYF
TRBV2	TRBJ1-6	11	CASMGRSPLHF
TRBV11-2	TRBJ2-2	13	CASSSFNTGELFF
TRBV6-5	TRBJ2-1	16	CASSYSAVSSYNEQFF
TRBV9	TRBJ2-1	16	CASSPRGEGYYNEQFF
TRBV28	TRBJ2-1	17	CASTSAGTLSSYNEQFF
TRBV7-9	TRBJ1-4	15	CASKPGGRRDEKLFF
TRBV7-9	TRBJ2-7	15	CASSLGAVLAYEQYF
TRBV29-1	TRBJ2-5	15	CSVEEGTGVSETQYF
TRBV6-2/TRBV6-3	TRBJ2-5	14	CASSYLVTRETQYF
TRBV28	TRBJ1-5	17	CASSTWRGGQGDQPQHF
TRBV5-6	TRBJ2-3	15	CASSRDRGVTDTQYF
TRBV7-9	TRBJ1-1	12	CASSRLDTEAFF
TRBV6-5	TRBJ1-2	15	CASSYSGTGGDGYTF
TRBV16	TRBJ1-3	17	CASSWAGGHSSGNTIYF
TRBV6-5	TRBJ2-7	14	CASRTSSGYYEQYF
TRBV5-1	TRBJ1-5	14	CASSLTGVNQPQHF
TRBV2	TRBJ2-2	15	CASSGLAGPAGELFF
TRBV5-1	TRBJ2-5	14	CASSSGTGVETQYF
TRBV5-4	TRBJ2-5	15	CASSNFAVYQETQYF
TRBV3-1/TRBV3-2	TRBJ2-1	14	CASSLPQLASEQFF
TRBV7-3	TRBJ2-1	20	CASSLRLKGLWEGTYNEQFF
TRBV28	TRBJ1-3	13	CASISGMGNTIYF
TRBV15	TRBJ2-7	13	CATSRDSSYEQYF
TRBV3-1/TRBV3-2	TRBJ1-3	16	CASSQDTADSGNTIYF
TRBV27	TRBJ1-1	15	CASSPGAGMNTEAFF
TRBV12-3/TRBV12-4	TRBJ1-1	13	CASSDNSNTEAFF
TRBV5-1	TRBJ2-3	16	CASSSGLANRADTQYF
TRBV24-1	TRBJ2-3	17	CATSDSGLAENTDTQYF
TRBV7-3	TRBJ1-2	13	CASSLPKNYGYTF
TRBV5-1	TRBJ1-3	13	CASSKRGLDTIYF
TRBV6-6	TRBJ1-3	17	CASSREIHRTTGNTIYF
TRBV12-3/TRBV12-4	TRBJ2-4	12	CASSFTSGVQYF
TRBV7-3	TRBJ2-2	14	CASSFSANTGELFF
TRBV6-5	TRBJ1-1	14	CASSYSSQGTEAFF
TRBV10-3	TRBJ2-7	16	CAISERLAGTSGEQYF
TRBV28	TRBJ1-5	13	CASTTGSNQPQHF
TRBV29-1	TRBJ2-3	14	CSVGWDYNTDTQYF
TRBV2	TRBJ2-3	14	CASRQTGGTDTQYF
TRBV27	TRBJ1-2	13	CASRSGGASGYTF
TRBV6-6	TRBJ2-7	14	CASSFGQGVYEQYF
TRBV2	TRBJ2-1	14	CASSVAGSYNEQFF
TRBV7-2	TRBJ2-5	14	CASTPARVQETQYF
TRBV28	TRBJ2-1	13	CASSFGTLNEQFF
TRBV12-3/TRBV12-4	TRBJ2-5	13	CATKRAIQETQYF
TRBV28	TRBJ2-7	13	CASTTADSYEQYF
TRBV9	TRBJ2-5	14	CASSVDPSGKTQYF
TRBV15	TRBJ1-6	14	CATSSRTGSTALHF
TRBV9	TRBJ2-7	15	CASSVGLASSYEQYF
TRBV7-2	TRBJ1-5	15	CASSLRDYSNQPQHF
TRBV7-5	TRBJ2-7	14	CVRRWGGSSYEQYF
TRBV7-2	TRBJ2-1	15	CASSPGQGLFDEQFF